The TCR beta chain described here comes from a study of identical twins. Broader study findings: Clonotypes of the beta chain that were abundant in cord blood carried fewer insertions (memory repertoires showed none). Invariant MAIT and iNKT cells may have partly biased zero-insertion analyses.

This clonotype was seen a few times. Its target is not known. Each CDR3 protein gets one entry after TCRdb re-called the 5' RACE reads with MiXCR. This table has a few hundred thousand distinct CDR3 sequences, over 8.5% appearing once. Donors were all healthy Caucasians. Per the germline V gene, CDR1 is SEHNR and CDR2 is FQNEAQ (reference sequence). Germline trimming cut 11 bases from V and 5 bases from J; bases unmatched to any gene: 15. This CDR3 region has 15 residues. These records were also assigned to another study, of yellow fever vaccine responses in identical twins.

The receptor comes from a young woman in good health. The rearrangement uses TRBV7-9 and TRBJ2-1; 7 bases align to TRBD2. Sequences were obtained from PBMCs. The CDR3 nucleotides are TGTGCCGGGGTTGAAGGACCCCGGGGGGACAATGAGCAGTTCTTC. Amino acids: CAGVEGPRGDNEQFF.